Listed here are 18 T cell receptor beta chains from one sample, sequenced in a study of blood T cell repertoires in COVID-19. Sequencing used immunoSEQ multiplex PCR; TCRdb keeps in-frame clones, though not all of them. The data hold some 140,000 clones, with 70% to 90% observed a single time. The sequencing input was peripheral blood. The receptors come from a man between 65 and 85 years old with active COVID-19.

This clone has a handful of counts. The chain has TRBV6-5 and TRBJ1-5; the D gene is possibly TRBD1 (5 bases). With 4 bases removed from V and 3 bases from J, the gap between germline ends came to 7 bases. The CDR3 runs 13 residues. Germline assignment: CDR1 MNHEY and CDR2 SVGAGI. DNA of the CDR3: TGTGCCAGCAGTTGGGGCATCAATCAGCCCCAGCATTTT. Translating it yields CASSWGINQPQHF.

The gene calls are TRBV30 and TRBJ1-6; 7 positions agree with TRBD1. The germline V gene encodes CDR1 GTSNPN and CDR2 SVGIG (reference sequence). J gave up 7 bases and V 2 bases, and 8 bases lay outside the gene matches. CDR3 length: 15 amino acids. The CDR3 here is CAWSPRTGVNSPLHF. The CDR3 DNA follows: TGTGCCTGGAGTCCGCGGACAGGCGTGAATTCACCCCTCCACTTT. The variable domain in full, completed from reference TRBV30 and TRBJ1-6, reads SQTIHQWPATLVQPVGSPLSLECTVEGTSNPNLYWYRQAAGRGLQLLFYSVGIGQISSEVPQNLSASRPQDRQFILSSKKLLLSDSGFYLCAWSPRTGVNSPLHFGNGTRLTVT.

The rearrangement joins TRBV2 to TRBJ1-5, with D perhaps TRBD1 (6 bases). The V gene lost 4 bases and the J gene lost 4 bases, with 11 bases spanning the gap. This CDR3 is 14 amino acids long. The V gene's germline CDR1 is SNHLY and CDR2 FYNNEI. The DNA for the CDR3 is TGTGCCAGCAGTGCCGACAGGCGTAATCAGCCCCAGCATTTT. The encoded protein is CASSADRRNQPQHF.

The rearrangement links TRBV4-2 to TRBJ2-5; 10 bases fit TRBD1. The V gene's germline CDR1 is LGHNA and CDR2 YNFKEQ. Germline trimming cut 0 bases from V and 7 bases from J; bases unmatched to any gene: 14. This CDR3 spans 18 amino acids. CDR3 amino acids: CASSQDLGDRGTSGTQYF. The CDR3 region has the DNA TGTGCCAGCAGCCAAGATCTTGGGGACAGGGGCACTAGTGGGACCCAGTACTTC.

The CDR3 nucleotides are TGTGCCAGCAGTTTAGGACAGACCTACGAGCAGTACTTC. Its translation: CASSLGQTYEQYF. The chain recombines TRBV27 with TRBJ2-7; the D gene is possibly TRBD1 (6 bases). Germline values: CDR1 MNHEY, CDR2 SMNVEV (reference sequence). The CDR3 covers 13 residues. Trimming took off 2 bases at V and 2 bases at J, with 7 bases between the two ends.

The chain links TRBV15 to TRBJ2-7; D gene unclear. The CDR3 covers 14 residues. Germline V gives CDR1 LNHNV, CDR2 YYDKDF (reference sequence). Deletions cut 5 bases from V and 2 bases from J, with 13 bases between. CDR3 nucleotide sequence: TGTGCCACCAGCGCACTTGAGAGGACCTACGAGCAGTACTTC. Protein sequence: CATSALERTYEQYF.

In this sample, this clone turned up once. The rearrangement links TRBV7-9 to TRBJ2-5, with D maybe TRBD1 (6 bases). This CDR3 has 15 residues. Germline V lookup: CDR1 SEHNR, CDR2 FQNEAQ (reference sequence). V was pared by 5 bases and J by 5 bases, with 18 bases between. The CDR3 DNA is TGTGCCAGCAGCCGACTCGGGTCAGGGGAGGAGACCCAGTACTTC. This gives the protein CASSRLGSGEETQYF.

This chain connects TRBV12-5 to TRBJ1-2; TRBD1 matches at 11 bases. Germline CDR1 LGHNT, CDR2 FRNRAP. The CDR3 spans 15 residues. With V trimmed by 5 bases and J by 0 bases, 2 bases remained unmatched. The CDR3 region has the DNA TGTGCTAGTGGTCCGGGACAGGGGGCTAACTATGGCTACACCTTC. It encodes CASGPGQGANYGYTF.

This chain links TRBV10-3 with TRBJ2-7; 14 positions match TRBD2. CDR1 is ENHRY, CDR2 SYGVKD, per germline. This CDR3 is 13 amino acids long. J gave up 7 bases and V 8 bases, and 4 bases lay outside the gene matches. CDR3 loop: CAIGTSGSEEQYF. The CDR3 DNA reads TGTGCCATCGGGACTAGCGGGAGTGAAGAGCAGTACTTC.

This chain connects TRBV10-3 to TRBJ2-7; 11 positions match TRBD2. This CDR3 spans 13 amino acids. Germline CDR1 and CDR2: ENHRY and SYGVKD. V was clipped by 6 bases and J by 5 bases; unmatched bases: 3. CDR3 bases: TGTGCCATCAGCCCGACTAGCGGGAACGAGCAGTACTTC. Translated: CAISPTSGNEQYF.

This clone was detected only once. CDR3 region: CASSLRGQGNTIYF. The CDR3, as DNA: TGTGCCAGCAGCTTGCGGGGACAGGGAAACACCATATATTTT. The chain recombines TRBV7-6 with TRBJ1-3, with 7 positions matching TRBD1. V dropped 3 bases and J dropped 4; count of bases not matched to a gene: 3. This CDR3 has 14 residues. Germline lookup yields CDR1 SGHVS and CDR2 FNYEAQ.

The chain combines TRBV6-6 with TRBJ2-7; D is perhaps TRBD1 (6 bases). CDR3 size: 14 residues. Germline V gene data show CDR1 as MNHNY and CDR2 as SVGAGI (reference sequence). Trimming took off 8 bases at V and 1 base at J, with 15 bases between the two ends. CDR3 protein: CASRTASQSYEQYF. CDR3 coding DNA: TGTGCCAGCCGGACAGCATCTCAGTCCTACGAGCAGTACTTC.

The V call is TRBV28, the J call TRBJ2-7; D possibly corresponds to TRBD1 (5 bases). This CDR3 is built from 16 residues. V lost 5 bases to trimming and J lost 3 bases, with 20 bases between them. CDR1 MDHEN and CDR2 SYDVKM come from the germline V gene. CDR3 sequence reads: CASSPSVGAPLYEQYF. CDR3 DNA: TGTGCCAGCAGTCCCTCAGTAGGGGCCCCCCTCTACGAGCAGTACTTC.

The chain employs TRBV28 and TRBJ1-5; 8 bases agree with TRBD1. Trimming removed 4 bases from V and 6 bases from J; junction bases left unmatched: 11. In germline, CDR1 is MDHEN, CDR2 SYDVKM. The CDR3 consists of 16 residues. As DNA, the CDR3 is TGTGCCAGCAGTTCCCCCAGGGGGCAGGGTGGTCAGCCCCAGCATTTT. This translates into CASSSPRGQGGQPQHF.

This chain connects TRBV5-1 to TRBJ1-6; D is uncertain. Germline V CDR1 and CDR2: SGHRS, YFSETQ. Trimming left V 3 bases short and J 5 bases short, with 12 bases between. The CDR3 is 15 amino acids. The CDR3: CASSYTGLNNSPLHF. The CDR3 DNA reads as TGCGCCAGCAGCTACACCGGACTGAATAATTCACCCCTCCACTTT. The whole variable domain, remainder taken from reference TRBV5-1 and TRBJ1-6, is KAGVTQTPRYLIKTRGQQVTLSCSPISGHRSVSWYQQTPGQGLQFLFEYFSETQRNKGNFPGRFSGRQFSNSRSEMNVSTLELGDSALYLCASSYTGLNNSPLHFGNGTRLTVT.

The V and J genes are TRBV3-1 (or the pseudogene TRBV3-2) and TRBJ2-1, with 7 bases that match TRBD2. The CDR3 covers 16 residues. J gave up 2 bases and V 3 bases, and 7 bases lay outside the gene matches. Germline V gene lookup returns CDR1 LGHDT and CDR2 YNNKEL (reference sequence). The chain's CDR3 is CASSHLLARAYNEQFF. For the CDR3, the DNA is TGTGCCAGCAGCCACCTACTAGCGAGAGCCTACAATGAGCAGTTCTTC.

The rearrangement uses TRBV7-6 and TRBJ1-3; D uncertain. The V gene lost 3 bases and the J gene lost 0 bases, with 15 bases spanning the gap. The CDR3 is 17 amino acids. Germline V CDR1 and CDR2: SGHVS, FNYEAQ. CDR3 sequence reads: CASSFHPRDPSGNTIYF. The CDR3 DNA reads TGTGCCAGCAGCTTTCACCCCCGCGATCCCTCTGGAAACACCATATATTTT.

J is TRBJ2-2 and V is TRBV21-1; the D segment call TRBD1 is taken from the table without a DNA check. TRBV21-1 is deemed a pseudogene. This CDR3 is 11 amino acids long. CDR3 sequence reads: CATGKTGELFF. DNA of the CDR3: TGTGCCACTGGCAAGACCGGGGAGCTGTTTTTT.